What follows are 21 T cell receptor beta chains derived from one specimen sequenced in a study of cytotoxic CD8 clonotypes in ibrutinib-treated CLL (dated by TCRdb to the early 2020s). The meaning of the sample's time point label: approximately eleven months on ibrutinib. The method was the immunoSEQ multiplex PCR assay. This is the immuneACCESS table as TCRdb keeps it, with only in-frame sequences that have V and J called. A part of the clones is gone; compared with another copy, unresolved V genes explain less than half, and the rest is unexplained. The sample records some 140,000 clones, 75% to 85% of which are singletons. Of the sample, around 13% falls within the top ten clones. Sequenced here: PBMCs, sampled after 12 months of ibrutinib treatment. The receptor set was obtained from a human donor with chronic lymphocytic leukemia.

The CDR3 protein is CASSQDLRNTIYF. CDR3 bases: TGCGCCAGCAGCCAAGATTTGCGAAACACCATATATTTT. The rearrangement joins TRBV4-3 to TRBJ1-3; D is ambiguous. Trimming stripped 0 bases from V and 5 bases from J, with 5 bases between. Germline values: CDR1 LGHNA, CDR2 YSLEER. This CDR3 comprises 13 residues.

The count of this clone is one. J is TRBJ2-7 and V is TRBV10-2, with D possibly TRBD1 on 5 matching bases. Germline values: CDR1 WSHSY, CDR2 SAAADI. The CDR3 loop spans 13 amino acids. V lost 5 bases and J 0 bases, leaving 8 bases between the germline ends. CDR3 in DNA: TGCGCCAGCAGTTCAGGGAACTCCTACGAGCAGTACTTC. As protein: CASSSGNSYEQYF.

This CDR3 reads CASSLSILGTNYGYTF. The CDR3 coding sequence is TGTGCCAGCAGTTTATCGATTCTGGGAACTAACTATGGCTACACCTTC. The rearrangement joins TRBV27 to TRBJ1-2; D is ambiguous. From germline, CDR1 is MNHEY and CDR2 SMNVEV (reference sequence). This CDR3 spans 16 amino acids. V was shortened by 0 bases and J by 0 bases, with 11 bases between the two germline ends.

The genes are TRBV30 and TRBJ2-1, with D possibly matching TRBD2 (5 bases). The V end lost 2 bases, the J end lost 9 bases, and 14 bases lay between the germline ends. Germline V gives CDR1 GTSNPN, CDR2 SVGIG (reference sequence). This CDR3 contains 13 residues. The CDR3 is CAWSRMGDGEQFF. CDR3 bases: TGTGCCTGGAGTCGGATGGGAGATGGTGAGCAGTTCTTC.

As for this clone: Sequence at one end of the junction differs from germline and may be a read error. The rearrangement uses TRBV23-1 and TRBJ2-2, with TRBD2 matching 9 bases. TRBV23-1 qualifies as an ORF whose function is uncertain. The CDR3 consists of 16 residues. CDR3 in DNA: TGCGCCAGGAGTCAAGAGGCGGGAGGGAAGAACGGGGAGCTGTTTTTT. It translates to CARSQEAGGKNGELFF.

The chain links TRBV7-2 to TRBJ1-4; the D is unclear. This CDR3 comprises 15 residues. From germline, CDR1 is SGHTA and CDR2 FQGNSA. Deletions cut 5 bases from V and 4 bases from J, with 14 bases between. CDR3 amino acids: CASSPGPGHNEKLFF. The CDR3 nucleotides are TGTGCCAGCAGCCCAGGTCCGGGCCATAATGAAAAACTGTTTTTT.

This chain uses TRBV19 with TRBJ1-1; D is uncertain. V gave up 5 bases and J gave up 9 bases, with 19 bases separating them. This CDR3 spans 14 amino acids. Germline V gene data show CDR1 as LNHDA and CDR2 as SQIVND (reference sequence). The CDR3 DNA reads as TGTGCCAGTAGTCCCCGGGCAGTGGCACGTCAAGCTTTCTTT. Its translation: CASSPRAVARQAFF.

This clone occurred a few times. V gene TRBV6-5 combines with J gene TRBJ2-5; possibly TRBD1 for D (5 bases). Germline CDR1 is MNHEY and CDR2 is SVGAGI. The V and J ends lost 6 bases and 5 bases respectively, with 13 bases between them. This CDR3 has 13 residues. The CDR3 coding sequence is TGTGCCAGCAGAAGGGGCTCGGTGGAGACCCAGTACTTC. Protein: CASRRGSVETQYF.

The V and J genes are TRBV9 and TRBJ1-4; 8 bases are shared with TRBD1. The CDR3 runs 14 residues. Germline V gene sequence: CDR1 SGDLS, CDR2 YYNGEE. Germline trimming cut 3 bases from V and 8 bases from J; bases unmatched to any gene: 6. The DNA of the CDR3 is TGTGCCAGCAGCGCGCGACAGGGGTTCGAAAAACTGTTTTTT. Protein product: CASSARQGFEKLFF.

The chain has TRBV18 and TRBJ2-3, with a weak D call TRBD1 (6 bases). The germline V and J ends were trimmed by 3 bases and 5 bases, with 21 bases remaining between them. The CDR3 length is 17 residues. The germline CDR1 and CDR2 sequences are KGHSH and LQKENI. The CDR3 is CASSPFPQGSQGDTQYF. CDR3 coding DNA: TGTGCCAGCTCACCGTTTCCTCAGGGGAGTCAGGGAGATACGCAGTATTTT.

The chain couples TRBV7-2 to TRBJ2-1; D is unclear. CDR3 length: 15 residues. Germline-derived CDR1 and CDR2 are SGHTA and FQGNSA. Trimming removed 5 bases at V and 5 bases at J, with 16 bases between. CDR3 DNA: TGTGCCAGCAGCACCCCGGGTCCAAGGCACAATGAGCAGTTCTTC. Protein sequence: CASSTPGPRHNEQFF. The variable domain in full, with the rest retrieved from reference TRBV7-2 and TRBJ2-1, is GAGVSQSPSNKVTEKGKDVELRCDPISGHTALYWYRQSLGQGLEFLIYFQGNSAPDKSGLPSDRFSAERTGGSVSTLTIQRTQQEDSAVYLCASSTPGPRHNEQFFGPGTRLTVL.

This clone was seen a handful of times. This chain joins TRBV4-2 and TRBJ2-7; 12 bases line up with TRBD2. Germline-derived CDR1 and CDR2 are LGHNA and YNFKEQ. The J segment lost 6 bases and the V segment lost 5 bases, leaving 5 bases of the junction unmatched. This CDR3 contains 14 residues. Here the CDR3 reads CASSWGLAGSEQYF. The CDR3 DNA is TGTGCCAGCAGCTGGGGACTAGCGGGTAGCGAGCAGTACTTC.

This sequence joins TRBV11-2 and TRBJ2-3, with D uncertain. V lost 3 bases, J lost 5 bases, and 12 bases lay in between. CDR3 size: 14 residues. Germline V gene data show CDR1 as SGHAT and CDR2 as FQNNGV. The CDR3 loop is CASSFVRVEDTQYF. The CDR3 nucleotides are TGTGCCAGCAGCTTTGTAAGGGTAGAAGATACGCAGTATTTT.

The J gene is TRBJ1-2, the V gene TRBV5-1; D not resolved. V was pared by 1 base and J by 1 base, with 20 bases between. Germline CDR1 reads SGHRS; CDR2 reads YFSETQ. The CDR3 has 18 residues. The DNA of the CDR3 is TGCGCCAGCAGCTTGAGAGGGTCGCGAGGAGGAGTTAACTATGGCTACACCTTC. Protein sequence: CASSLRGSRGGVNYGYTF.

This chain joins TRBV7-3 and TRBJ1-1; tentatively, D is TRBD1 (5 bases). Germline V gene data show CDR1 as SGHTA and CDR2 as FQGTGA. The CDR3 loop spans 13 amino acids. The ends were cut back, 2 bases at V and 1 base at J, with 5 bases in the middle. The chain's CDR3 is CASSLDRNTEAFF. CDR3 nucleotides: TGTGCCAGCAGCTTAGACAGGAACACTGAAGCTTTCTTT. Looking up the rest from reference TRBV7-3 and TRBJ1-1 gives the full variable domain: GAGVSQTPSNKVTEKGKYVELRCDPISGHTALYWYRQSLGQGPEFLIYFQGTGAADDSGLPNDRFFAVRPEGSVSTLKIQRTERGDSAVYLCASSLDRNTEAFFGQGTRLTVV.

The rearrangement links TRBV27 to TRBJ2-7, with 7 nucleotides matching TRBD1. CDR1 is MNHEY, CDR2 SMNVEV, per germline (reference sequence). Germline trimming cut 4 bases from V and 2 bases from J; bases unmatched to any gene: 8. The CDR3 sequence is 15 residues long. The CDR3 sequence: CASSWGRQGTYEQYF. CDR3 DNA: TGTGCCAGCAGTTGGGGACGACAGGGAACCTACGAGCAGTACTTC.

Notes on this clone: This CDR3 is also generated by other DNA sequences in the sample. CDR3 bases: TGTGCCAGCAGCTCCGGACTAGCGGGAGGTAATGAGCAGTTCTTC. This encodes CASSSGLAGGNEQFF. The chain carries TRBV7-9 and TRBJ2-1, with TRBD2 matching 14 bases. Trimming at V came to 4 bases and at J to 7 bases, leaving 3 bases not matched to a gene. This CDR3 contains 15 residues. In germline, CDR1 is SEHNR, CDR2 FQNEAQ (reference sequence).

The chain has TRBV5-8 and TRBJ2-7; 8 nucleotides line up with TRBD1. Germline trimming cut 4 bases from V and 2 bases from J; bases unmatched to any gene: 8. CDR1 and CDR2 (germline): SGHTS, YDEGEE. The CDR3 is 15 residues long. CDR3 DNA sequence: TGTGCCAGCAGCCCGACAGGGGCCATCCCCTACGAGCAGTACTTC. Residues: CASSPTGAIPYEQYF.

The CDR3 reads CSVEEPGQQETQYF. The DNA for the CDR3 is TGCAGCGTTGAGGAACCGGGACAGCAAGAGACCCAGTACTTC. The chain carries TRBV29-1 and TRBJ2-5; TRBD1 aligns across 7 bases. This CDR3 is 14 amino acids long. The trim removed 3 bases at V and 2 bases at J, leaving 6 bases unmatched. Germline loops: CDR1 SQVTM, CDR2 ANQGSEA.

This chain uses TRBV7-9 with TRBJ1-2; D call uncertain. Germline V gene lookup returns CDR1 SEHNR and CDR2 FQNEAQ (reference sequence). The CDR3 is made up of 13 amino acids. V gave up 3 bases and J gave up 4 bases, with 9 bases separating them. This chain's CDR3 is CASSFVSFYGYTF. CDR3 sequence (DNA): TGTGCCAGCAGCTTCGTTTCCTTCTATGGCTACACCTTC.

The rearrangement uses TRBV5-6 and TRBJ1-2, with D possibly matching TRBD1 (5 bases). V shed 1 base and J shed 3 bases, with 10 bases lying between them. From germline, CDR1 is SGHDT and CDR2 YYEEEE. CDR3 length equals 14 residues. CDR3 amino acids: CASSLTGEYYGYTF. In DNA, the CDR3 is TGTGCCAGCAGCTTGACGGGGGAGTACTATGGCTACACCTTC.